This T cell receptor beta chain was obtained from a study of regulatory T cells in long-lasting Graves disease. For the study at large: Antithyroid drugs had been given to newly diagnosed Graves' patients for under 3 months.

In building TCR beta libraries, iRepertoire HTBI primers were used together with Arm-PCR of CDR3 regions. MiXCR, applied by TCRdb to the multiplex PCR reads, yields one record per CDR3 protein. The table records hundreds of thousands of distinct CDR3 sequences, less than 20% of them present only once. The CDR3 spans 17 residues. The V end was cut by 6 bases, the J end by 0 bases, with 20 bases between. CDR1 MNHEY and CDR2 SVGEGT come from the germline V gene. The sample's time point: newly diagnosed GD, antithyroid drugs for less than 3 months. Isolated PBMC RNA provided the starting material for the TCR library. The same specimen was also included in a second study, on T cells in Graves' hyperthyroidism and ophthalmopathy. Per that paper: Those with hyperthyroidism were 18 to 65 years old, newly diagnosed, and ill for under 2 months.

The TCR comes from a woman in her 30s with Graves disease. Sequencing used peripheral blood mononuclear cells (PBMCs), obtained at new diagnosis, from a patient treated with antithyroid drugs. The rearrangement uses TRBV6-2 or TRBV6-3 and TRBJ1-2; D is possibly TRBD1 (6 bases). The CDR3 coding sequence is TGTGCCAGCAGGGCCTTGGGGGCCGCCCCTGCTAACTATGGCTACACCTTC. Translation gives CASRALGAAPANYGYTF.